This TCR beta chain is from a study of blood T cells in healthy people across ages. Through a sample-barcoded 5' primer and a J-beta primer mix, a second PCR was run for about 7 to 12 cycles. Via MiXCR, TCRdb re-called the 5' RACE reads, giving one row per CDR3 protein. Of 1.5 million to 2 million distinct CDR3 sequences in the sample, 30% to 40% were seen once. As concerns this clonotype: No conserved phenylalanine or tryptophan ends this CDR3, so it is likely a read error.

V shed 3 bases, J shed 1 base, and the junction held 4 bases outside the gene matches. The CDR3 is 15 amino acids. The material sequenced was blood. The V call is TRBV12-3 or TRBV12-4, the J call TRBJ2-5; 8 bases are a match to TRBD1. This receptor was taken from a human donor in good health. CDR3 amino acids: CASSFSDRGQETQYV. DNA of the CDR3: TGTGCCAGCAGTTTCAGCGACAGGGGCCAAGAGACCCAGTACGTC.